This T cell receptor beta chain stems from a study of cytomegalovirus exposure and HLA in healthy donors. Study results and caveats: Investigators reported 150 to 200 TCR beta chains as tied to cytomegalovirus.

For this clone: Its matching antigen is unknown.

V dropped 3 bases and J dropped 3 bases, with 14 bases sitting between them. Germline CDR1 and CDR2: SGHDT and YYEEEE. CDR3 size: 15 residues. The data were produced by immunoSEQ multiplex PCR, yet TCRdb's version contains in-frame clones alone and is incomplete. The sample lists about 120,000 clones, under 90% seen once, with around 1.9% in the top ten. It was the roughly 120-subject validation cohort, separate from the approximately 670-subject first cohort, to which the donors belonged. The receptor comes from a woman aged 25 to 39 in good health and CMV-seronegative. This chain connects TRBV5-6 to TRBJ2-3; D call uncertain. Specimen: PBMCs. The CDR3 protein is CASSSRTWYTDTQYF. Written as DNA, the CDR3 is TGTGCCAGCAGCTCCCGCACTTGGTATACAGATACGCAGTATTTT.